There are many counts of the clone carrying this T cell receptor (beta chain). The antigen remains undetermined. The entry originates in a study of CD8 T cells in ankylosing spondylitis. General study results and limits: Clones tied to disease were said to be significantly enriched in matched ankylosing spondylitis synovial fluid. Within peripheral blood, clones linked to disease were CD8+ and relatively rare. Characteristic of ankylosing spondylitis blood, it appeared, was a TCR beta motif comprising eight highly homologous variants.

A single record per CDR3 protein comes from TCRdb applying MiXCR to the 5' RACE reads. This table holds over 100,000 distinct CDR3 sequences, roughly 7.3% found once. The TCR originated in a male donor with ankylosing spondylitis or in good health (not recorded which). Material for sequencing was blood, either unsorted or a sorted T cell fraction (not recorded which).

In DNA, the CDR3 is TGTGCCAGCAGTTTGGTAGGGGTAGGCTACACCTTC. Amino acids: CASSLVGVGYTF. The V call is TRBV12-3 or TRBV12-4, the J call TRBJ1-2; D is possibly TRBD1 (5 bases). The CDR3 spans 12 residues. Trimming removed 3 bases from V and 8 bases from J, with 10 bases in between.